A single TCR beta chain is shown here with its context. No antigen is known for it. This sample stems from a study of cytomegalovirus exposure and HLA in healthy donors. Study background: Early released data comprised tens of millions of unique TCRs from HLA-typed donors. Study-wide points: It is likely that the observed cluster of highly shared sequence variants was a sequencing artifact. Later, an analysis showed that TCR beta chains associated with HLA were more clonally expanded than others that were equally common.

The CDR3 is 12 residues long. V lost 6 bases to trimming and J lost 1 base; unmatched junction nucleotides: 2. Germline lookup yields CDR1 SQVTM and CDR2 ANQGSEA. Researchers ran the PCR with 60 Vbeta and 13 Jbeta primers. Using immunoSEQ multiplex PCR, the repertoire was profiled, and TCRdb retains in-frame clones only, with some absent. Of about 98,000 clones listed, around 80% are singletons. The rearrangement uses TRBV29-1 and TRBJ1-1; 7 bases line up with TRBD1. Input material: PBMCs. This TCR came from a man in his forties in good health and CMV-seronegative. CDR3 coding DNA: TGCAGCGTGACAGGGTGGAACACTGAAGCTTTCTTT. Its protein product is CSVTGWNTEAFF.